The 9 T cell receptor beta chains listed next were all sequenced from one sample in a study of T-cell memory formation after mild COVID-19. A single record per CDR3 protein comes from TCRdb applying MiXCR to the 5' RACE reads. The repertoire holds 120,000 to 150,000 distinct CDR3 sequences, with about 6.1% as singletons. Sequencing was done on a sample of PBMCs or a T cell subset sorted from them (not recorded which). These receptor sequences come from an adult woman who had mild COVID-19 (a few samples of this study predate the infection). Cell type and time point are not known.

The sample holds a few counts of this clonotype. The CDR3 loop reads CASSQGRDSYNEQFF. The CDR3 DNA sequence: TGTGCCAGCAGCCAGGGAAGAGACTCCTACAATGAGCAGTTCTTC. The chain carries TRBV14 and TRBJ2-1; no clear D gene. The CDR3 length is 15 residues. Germline CDR1 is SGHDN and CDR2 is FVKESK. The V gene lost 3 bases and the J gene lost 0 bases, with 9 bases spanning the gap.

This clonotype was counted many times. The chain uses TRBV20-1 and TRBJ2-7; 7 bases align to TRBD2. There are 14 residues in the CDR3. V trimming: 3 bases; J trimming: 5 bases; junction bases outside the gene matches: 10. CDR1 is DFQATT, CDR2 SNEGSKA, per germline (reference sequence). CDR3 nucleotide sequence: TGCAGTGCTAGGGGGAGCGGGAAGTCCCACGAGCAGTACTTC. Translating it yields CSARGSGKSHEQYF.

This clonotype has just a few counts. The chain links TRBV14 to TRBJ2-3; TRBD2 matches 11 bases. With V trimmed by 8 bases and J by 3 bases, 4 bases remained unmatched. The CDR3 runs 14 residues. Germline V gives CDR1 SGHDN, CDR2 FVKESK. The CDR3 loop reads CASASGRKTDTQYF. CDR3 in DNA: TGTGCCAGCGCTAGCGGGAGGAAAACAGATACGCAGTATTTT.

This clonotype was seen more than once but under ten times. J is TRBJ1-2 and V is TRBV14; D is unresolved. V was trimmed by 2 bases and J by 4 bases, leaving 14 bases between them. Germline assignment: CDR1 SGHDN and CDR2 FVKESK. The CDR3 covers 15 residues. CDR3 nucleotides: TGTGCCAGCAGCCAACAACCCGTGTCCCTCTATGGCTACACCTTC. It yields the protein CASSQQPVSLYGYTF.

This clonotype was seen many times. V and J are TRBV20-1 and TRBJ1-3, with a tentative D call TRBD1 (5 bases). This CDR3 contains 13 residues. The V end was cut by 2 bases, the J end by 4 bases, with 9 bases between. Germline CDR1 and CDR2: DFQATT and SNEGSKA (reference sequence). Here the CDR3 reads CSARSGMGNTIYF. The DNA of the CDR3 is TGCAGTGCTAGATCAGGGATGGGAAACACCATATATTTT.

A few counts support this clonotype. V is TRBV21-1 and J is TRBJ2-3; the table calls TRBD1, which could not be checked here. TRBV21-1 has pseudogene status. This CDR3 has 14 amino acids. CDR3 sequence: CASTGQASTDTQYF. As DNA, the CDR3 is TGTGCCAGCACAGGACAGGCTAGCACAGATACGCAGTATTTT.

The genes are TRBV4-3 and TRBJ2-6; possibly TRBD1 for D (5 bases). This CDR3 is 18 amino acids long. Germline lookup yields CDR1 LGHNA and CDR2 YSLEER. V shed 1 base and J shed 4 bases, with 17 bases lying between them. The CDR3 spells CASSQARQGVLGANVLTF. DNA for the CDR3: TGCGCCAGCAGCCAAGCCCGGCAGGGTGTACTCGGGGCCAACGTCCTGACTTTC.

This clonotype occurred many times. The J gene is TRBJ1-2, the V gene TRBV20-1; D uncertain. V lost 5 bases and J 4 bases, leaving 17 bases between the germline ends. The CDR3 covers 14 residues. Per the germline V gene, CDR1 is DFQATT and CDR2 is SNEGSKA (reference sequence). The CDR3 DNA sequence: TGCAGTGCTTTCCATTCCGGGTCCGTCTATGGCTACACCTTC. Its protein product is CSAFHSGSVYGYTF.

This clonotype was seen many times. V gene TRBV7-9 combines with J gene TRBJ2-3, with D maybe TRBD2 (5 bases). Per the germline V gene, CDR1 is SEHNR and CDR2 is FQNEAQ (reference sequence). With 3 bases removed from V and 0 bases from J, the gap between germline ends came to 10 bases. This CDR3 spans 15 amino acids. The CDR3 sequence: CASSFQRSSTDTQYF. CDR3 bases: TGTGCCAGCAGCTTTCAGCGGAGTAGCACAGATACGCAGTATTTT.